These 26 T cell receptor beta chains share one sample of origin, sequenced in a study of long-term antiretroviral therapy in people with HIV. An immunoSEQ assay, version v3.0, was performed at survey level. Sequenced by immunoSEQ multiplex PCR; TCRdb stores in-frame clones only, minus some. The sample lists more than 25,000 clones; more than 85% were seen once. Sequenced here: unsorted PBMCs, sampled 2 years after starting antiretroviral therapy. The source is a man between 50 and 59 years old with HIV.

The rearrangement joins TRBV6-6 to TRBJ1-1; a possible D gene is TRBD1 (5 bases). The CDR3 contains 12 residues. The V end lost 6 bases, the J end lost 7 bases, and 12 bases lay between the germline ends. From germline, CDR1 is MNHNY and CDR2 SVGAGI (reference sequence). The CDR3, as DNA: TGTGCCAGCAGCCCGAAGGGGAGTGAAGCTTTCTTT. Its translation is CASSPKGSEAFF.

This chain links TRBV29-1 with TRBJ2-2; TRBD1 is a possible D gene (7 bases). Trimming cost V 3 bases and J 8 bases, with 13 bases left between them. This CDR3 comprises 13 residues. The V gene's germline CDR1 is SQVTM and CDR2 ANQGSEA. The CDR3 nucleotides are TGCAGCGTTGAGGGTCAGGGGGGAGGGGAGCTGTTTTTT. This encodes CSVEGQGGGELFF.

This sequence joins TRBV28 and TRBJ2-7; possibly TRBD1 for D (7 bases). The CDR3 has 17 amino acids. Germline V gene lookup returns CDR1 MDHEN and CDR2 SYDVKM. The V gene lost 3 bases and the J gene lost 1 base, with 19 bases spanning the gap. The CDR3 region has the DNA TGTGCCAGCAGTTTGCGGCAGGGGGGCAGCGTTTCCTACGAGCAGTACTTC. This codes for CASSLRQGGSVSYEQYF.

V gene TRBV28 combines with J gene TRBJ1-4, with no clear D. Trimming shortened V by 6 bases and J by 3 bases, and 11 bases separated the two germline ends. This CDR3 contains 14 residues. CDR1 MDHEN and CDR2 SYDVKM come from the germline V gene. This CDR3 reads CASRQGPANEKLFF. As DNA, the CDR3 is TGTGCCAGCAGACAAGGCCCCGCTAATGAAAAACTGTTTTTT.

The chain joins TRBV13 to TRBJ2-3; D is perhaps TRBD1 or TRBD2 (6 bases each). This CDR3 contains 16 residues. Germline CDR1 reads PRHDT; CDR2 reads FYEKMQ (reference sequence). V gave up 4 bases and J gave up 4 bases, with 18 bases separating them. This CDR3 is CASSSPAGEEADTQYF. CDR3 nucleotides: TGTGCCAGCAGCTCCCCTGCAGGGGAGGAGGCAGATACGCAGTATTTT.

This clone showed up just once. The chain employs TRBV9 and TRBJ2-1; the D gene is possibly TRBD1 (5 bases). The ends were cut back, 3 bases at V and 6 bases at J, with 7 bases in the middle. This CDR3 has 12 residues. Germline V CDR1 and CDR2: SGDLS, YYNGEE. CDR3 sequence (DNA): TGTGCCAGCAGCGAGGGGTTCAATGAGCAGTTCTTC. Translation gives CASSEGFNEQFF. The whole variable domain, remainder taken from reference TRBV9 and TRBJ2-1, is DSGVTQTPKHLITATGQRVTLRCSPRSGDLSVYWYQQSLDQGLQFLIQYYNGEERAKGNILERFSAQQFPDLHSELNLSSLELGDSALYFCASSEGFNEQFFGPGTRLTVL.

V gene TRBV28 combines with J gene TRBJ2-5; D is ambiguous. The germline gives CDR1 MDHEN, CDR2 SYDVKM. With 3 bases removed from V and 3 bases from J, the gap between germline ends came to 2 bases. This CDR3 is built from 11 residues. The CDR3: CASSLKETQYF. For the CDR3, the DNA is TGTGCCAGCAGTTTGAAAGAGACCCAGTACTTC.

The V gene is TRBV7-2, the J gene TRBJ1-2; D perhaps matches TRBD1 (5 bases). This CDR3 region has 15 residues. Trimming cost V 3 bases and J 6 bases, with 17 bases left between them. Germline V gene data show CDR1 as SGHTA and CDR2 as FQGNSA. As DNA, the CDR3 is TGTGCCAGCAGCTTCGCGGGGGGGACGGCCGATGGCTACACCTTC. This sequence encodes CASSFAGGTADGYTF.

The V gene is TRBV5-1, the J gene TRBJ1-1; D possibly corresponds to TRBD1 (5 bases). The CDR3 totals 16 residues. V was trimmed by 4 bases and J by 5 bases, leaving 21 bases between them. The germline V gene has CDR1 SGHRS and CDR2 YFSETQ. The CDR3 DNA reads as TGCGCCAGCAGCGATCCGGTGGAGGGGATTAGTACTGAAGCTTTCTTT. Protein product: CASSDPVEGISTEAFF.

The chain links TRBV4-3 to TRBJ1-3; D is ambiguous. The CDR3 totals 16 residues. Trimming left V 1 base short and J 1 base short, with 11 bases between. Germline V gene lookup returns CDR1 LGHNA and CDR2 YSLEER. The CDR3 coding sequence is TGCGCCAGCAGCCAAGCCTGGAAGGGATCTGGAAACACCATATATTTT. Protein sequence: CASSQAWKGSGNTIYF.

The V and J genes are TRBV6-4 and TRBJ2-1; no clear D gene. Per germline, CDR1 MRHNA and CDR2 SNTAGT. This CDR3 region has 13 residues. Trimming removed 4 bases at V and 9 bases at J, with 13 bases between. CDR3 protein: CASSGTLDTEQFF. The CDR3 nucleotides are TGTGCCAGCAGTGGAACTTTGGATACTGAGCAGTTCTTC.

The chain uses TRBV7-2 and TRBJ1-1, with 9 bases that match TRBD1. The CDR3 runs 14 residues. CDR1 is SGHTA, CDR2 FQGNSA, per germline. With 5 bases clipped from V and 6 bases from J, the junction kept 7 bases outside the gene matches. CDR3 amino acids: CASSPRTGDAEAFF. The CDR3 nucleotides read TGTGCCAGCAGCCCCAGGACAGGGGACGCTGAAGCTTTCTTT.

This chain connects TRBV21-1 to TRBJ2-1; TRBD2, the table's D call, lacks a check against the DNA. TRBV21-1 is flagged as a pseudogene. This CDR3 comprises 15 residues. CDR3 sequence reads: CASSKRRGHYNEQFF. CDR3 in DNA: TGTGCCAGCAGCAAAAGGCGGGGGCATTACAATGAGCAGTTCTTC.

This chain joins TRBV9 and TRBJ1-3; D call uncertain. Trimming pared 4 bases from V and 0 bases from J, leaving 11 bases between. This CDR3 is built from 15 residues. Germline V gene sequence: CDR1 SGDLS, CDR2 YYNGEE. CDR3 sequence reads: CASSPRADSGNTIYF. The CDR3 coding sequence is TGTGCCAGCAGCCCAAGAGCCGACTCTGGAAACACCATATATTTT.

The rearrangement joins TRBV2 to TRBJ1-5, with no clear D. Germline V gene data show CDR1 as SNHLY and CDR2 as FYNNEI. The CDR3 is 13 residues long. The V end lost 5 bases, the J end lost 8 bases, and 13 bases lay between the germline ends. The DNA for the CDR3 is TGTGCCAGCAGTAAGGGTGAGAGGGAGCCCCAGCATTTT. It codes for CASSKGEREPQHF.

This chain joins TRBV7-2 and TRBJ1-5, with unresolved D. CDR1 and CDR2 (germline): SGHTA, FQGNSA. The CDR3 loop spans 16 amino acids. Trimming took 1 base from V and 2 from J, leaving 12 bases between them. The CDR3 DNA follows: TGTGCCAGCAGCTTAGGTGGGGTGGGTGGCAATCAGCCCCAGCATTTT. Protein sequence: CASSLGGVGGNQPQHF.

The V call is TRBV4-1, the J call TRBJ2-1; TRBD1 aligns across 8 bases. CDR3 length: 15 amino acids. The J segment lost 5 bases and the V segment lost 3 bases, leaving 6 bases of the junction unmatched. Germline loops: CDR1 MGHRA, CDR2 YSYEKL. DNA for the CDR3: TGCGCCAGCAGCCACCCGACAGGGGCGGACAATGAGCAGTTCTTC. This gives the protein CASSHPTGADNEQFF.

The chain recombines TRBV25-1 with TRBJ2-1; 8 nucleotides match TRBD2. V trimming: 2 bases; J trimming: 7 bases; junction bases outside the gene matches: 10. CDR1 is MGHDK, CDR2 SYGVNS, per germline. CDR3 length: 16 amino acids. The CDR3 DNA reads as TGTGCCAGCAGTGAACCGACCGGGAGGGGTAGGAATGAGCAGTTCTTC. It translates to CASSEPTGRGRNEQFF. The variable domain in full, completed from reference TRBV25-1 and TRBJ2-1, reads EADIYQTPRYLVIGTGKKITLECSQTMGHDKMYWYQQDPGMELHLIHYSYGVNSTEKGDLSSESTVSRIRTEHFPLTLESARPSHTSQYLCASSEPTGRGRNEQFFGPGTRLTVL.

Written as DNA, the CDR3 is TGTGCCAGCAGCTTAGAGGGTGGGGGTCAGCCCCAGCATTTT. Translation gives CASSLEGGGQPQHF. The V call is TRBV7-9, the J call TRBJ1-5, with D possibly TRBD1 on 5 matching bases. Germline values: CDR1 SEHNR, CDR2 FQNEAQ (reference sequence). Trimming pared 1 base from V and 6 bases from J, leaving 10 bases between. This CDR3 has 14 residues. Full variable domain (remainder filled in from reference TRBV7-9 and TRBJ1-5): DTGVSQNPRHKITKRGQNVTFRCDPISEHNRLYWYRQTLGQGPEFLTYFQNEAQLEKSRLLSDRFSAERPKGSFSTLEIQRTEQGDSAMYLCASSLEGGGQPQHFGDGTRLSIL.

This clone was seen only a few times. The CDR3 sequence: CASSAGTSGRGWIYEQYF. In DNA form, the CDR3 reads TGTGCCAGTAGTGCTGGGACTAGCGGGAGGGGCTGGATCTACGAGCAGTACTTC. This chain uses TRBV19 with TRBJ2-7, with 16 bases identical to TRBD2. From germline, CDR1 is LNHDA and CDR2 SQIVND (reference sequence). The CDR3 sequence is 18 residues long. V trimming: 5 bases; J trimming: 3 bases; junction bases outside the gene matches: 10.

The chain has TRBV7-9 and TRBJ2-1, with D possibly TRBD2 on 5 matching bases. The germline V gene has CDR1 SEHNR and CDR2 FQNEAQ (reference sequence). The V gene lost 5 bases and the J gene lost 6 bases, with 11 bases spanning the gap. The CDR3 loop spans 13 amino acids. The CDR3 DNA reads TGTGCCAGCAGCCCCCCTAGCTTCAATGAGCAGTTCTTC. Its translation: CASSPPSFNEQFF.

The chain joins TRBV6-6 to TRBJ1-2; TRBD1 might be the D (5 bases). This CDR3 comprises 12 residues. The V end was cut by 7 bases, the J end by 6 bases, with 12 bases between. Per the germline V gene, CDR1 is MNHNY and CDR2 is SVGAGI (reference sequence). CDR3 loop: CASNLWGDGYTF. Here the CDR3 DNA reads TGTGCCAGCAACCTTTGGGGGGATGGCTACACCTTC.

This chain uses TRBV27 with TRBJ2-3, with D unresolved. The V gene lost 5 bases and the J gene lost 0 bases, with 9 bases spanning the gap. Per the germline V gene, CDR1 is MNHEY and CDR2 is SMNVEV (reference sequence). The CDR3 is made up of 14 amino acids. Written as DNA, the CDR3 is TGTGCCAGCAGTCCCATTTCTAGCACAGATACGCAGTATTTT. Translating it yields CASSPISSTDTQYF.

This rearrangement joins TRBV7-9 to TRBJ2-1; 9 nucleotides agree with TRBD1. CDR3 size: 14 residues. CDR1 and CDR2 (germline): SEHNR, FQNEAQ (reference sequence). V lost 5 bases to trimming and J lost 8 bases; unmatched junction nucleotides: 7. The CDR3 sequence is CASSRGDRGYEQFF. CDR3 in DNA: TGTGCCAGCAGCCGAGGAGACAGGGGGTATGAGCAGTTCTTC.

In this sample, this clone turned up once. The chain employs TRBV28 and TRBJ2-7, with a weak D call TRBD1 (5 bases). Germline assignment: CDR1 MDHEN and CDR2 SYDVKM. This CDR3 spans 15 amino acids. Trimming took 6 bases from V and 5 from J, leaving 20 bases between them. CDR3 in amino acids: CASSSRALSPHEQYF. CDR3 DNA: TGTGCCAGCAGCAGCAGGGCCCTCTCACCCCACGAGCAGTACTTC.

Of note for this clone: A junction end diverges from the germline sequence, so it may reflect a read error. This chain uses TRBV7-7 with TRBJ2-5; 8 positions agree with TRBD1. The CDR3 is 17 amino acids. The germline V gene encodes CDR1 SSHAT and CDR2 FNYEAQ (reference sequence). The CDR3, as DNA: TGTGCTAGCAGCTTTCTACCGACAGGGGATTTTCAAGAGACCCAGTACTTC. It encodes CASSFLPTGDFQETQYF.